The T cell receptor beta chain under discussion was sequenced for a study of early T cells in non-severe SARS-CoV-2 infection. About the study: Chains from this unsorted whole-blood bulk RNA could not be paired.

The germline V and J ends were trimmed by 3 bases and 4 bases, with 10 bases remaining between them. CDR3 length equals 14 residues. The germline CDR1 and CDR2 sequences are KGHDR and SFDVKD. Many counts were recorded for this clonotype. What it recognizes is unknown. Overall study results and limits: Reliance on VDJdb matching favored anti-spike CD8 responses; private and CD4 specificities were missed.

Unique molecular identifiers (one per individual cDNA molecule) were attached. From the 5' RACE reads, TCRdb called clonotypes with MiXCR, one entry per CDR3 protein. The data contain some 34,000 distinct CDR3 sequences, about 4.5% of them singletons. Input material: whole blood. The sequence was collected from an adult who was a healthcare worker with PCR-confirmed SARS-CoV-2 infection or an uninfected control (not recorded which). This chain links TRBV24-1 with TRBJ2-3; a weak D match, TRBD1 (5 bases). The CDR3 bases are TGTGCCACCAGTGATCCATCAGGGCCAGATACGCAGTATTTT. Translation: CATSDPSGPDTQYF.